This TCR beta chain was sequenced for a study of regulatory T cells in long-lasting Graves disease. Time point in this sample: persistent/refractory GD, antithyroid drugs over 5 years with positive TRAb. RNA isolated from PBMCs was used to make the TCR library. Arm-PCR of CDR3 regions and iRepertoire HTBI primers were the basis on which TCR beta libraries were built. Methods used by the authors: The samples included approximately 60 TRBV and more than 12 TRBJ segments. In TCRdb, the multiplex PCR reads were re-called with MiXCR into one record per CDR3 protein. TCRdb's processing, not the authors' own work, is the source of the V and J calls. The table has about 470,000 distinct CDR3 sequences, about a fifth seen once. Points from the study as a whole: Persistent Graves' patients showed a TCR diversity that was lower than that of newly diagnosed ones.

Points on this clonotype: Its matching antigen is unknown.

Germline lookup yields CDR1 SGDLS and CDR2 YYNGEE. This CDR3 is built from 17 residues. Trimming at V came to 0 bases and at J to 0 bases, leaving 3 bases not matched to a gene. This sequence joins TRBV9 and TRBJ2-1; TRBD2 aligns across 10 bases. Sequenced here: peripheral blood mononuclear cells (PBMCs), sampled when the disease was refractory, from a patient treated with antithyroid drugs. This clonotype was sampled from a female donor with Graves disease. The CDR3 region has the DNA TGTGCCAGCAGCGTAGAGGCTAGCGGGGGCTCCTACAATGAGCAGTTCTTC. Translation: CASSVEASGGSYNEQFF.